A selection of T cell receptor beta chains follows, all from one sample in a study of tumor-infiltrating lymphocytes in primary liver carcinoma. One entry per CDR3 protein results from TCRdb running MiXCR on the multiplex PCR reads. The repertoire holds about 37,000 distinct CDR3 sequences, roughly 75% seen once, with around two fifths in the top ten. Sequenced: tumor-adjacent normal liver tissue. These receptors originate from a man in his forties with primary liver carcinoma and hepatitis B virus infection. Both conserved end residues are part of each CDR3. A D gene is named only where the DNA matches it firmly.

j_gene	d_gene	v_gene	CDR3aa
TRBJ2-7	TRBD1	TRBV4-2	CASSPVSGTGGGEQYF
TRBJ1-1	TRBD1	TRBV30	CAWRQLQGFTEAFF
TRBJ1-5	NA	TRBV28	CTSSWRGATQPQHF
TRBJ1-2	NA	TRBV6-2/TRBV6-3	CASGYRRVGFNYGYTF
TRBJ2-1	NA	TRBV6-5	CASFYNQEVYNEQFF
TRBJ2-3	TRBD2	TRBV5-1	CASSIALSVDIWTSGFRDTQYF
TRBJ1-2	NA	TRBV29-1	CSVRGNYGYTF
TRBJ2-5	NA	TRBV4-3	CASSQDAGPRETLYF
TRBJ2-2	TRBD1	TRBV29-1	CSVPRQGPGELFF
TRBJ2-7	NA	TRBV10-3	CAISDCDRWSYEQCF
TRBJ2-1	NA	TRBV11-2	CASSLGPGVDQFF
TRBJ2-1	TRBD2	TRBV24-1	CATRLAGGNEQFF
TRBJ2-2	NA	TRBV2	CASSPTVSNTGELFF
TRBJ2-1	NA	TRBV11-1	CANSDSSSSYNEQFF
TRBJ2-7	TRBD2	TRBV5-4	CASNLGLSKHEQYF
TRBJ2-3	NA	TRBV6-4	CASSGGSTDTQYF
TRBJ1-6	NA	TRBV7-2	CAPNREGNSPLHF
TRBJ1-1	NA	TRBV29-1	CCVRPSRRNTEAFF
TRBJ2-1	TRBD2	TRBV15	CATQSPGGSWDEQFF
TRBJ1-5	NA	TRBV6-1	CASSGERNQSQHF
TRBJ2-3	TRBD2	TRBV11-2	CASTDRVSSGSPYTQYF
TRBJ1-5	TRBD1	TRBV4-1	CASRQDPGTAGSQPQHF
TRBJ2-3	NA	TRBV7-6	CASGLGGGISDTQYF
NA	NA	TRBV28	CASSLWGGNMVQQFF
TRBJ2-1	TRBD2	TRBV29-1	CSIDTGLAGGPRYEQFF
TRBJ2-1	TRBD2	TRBV6-1	CASCEGTSASNEQFF
TRBJ2-5	TRBD2	TRBV10-2	CASRGLTGGETQYF
TRBJ2-2	TRBD1	TRBV29-1	CSAPIRGGDTGELFF
TRBJ2-7	NA	TRBV10-3	CAITGPGKHERYF
TRBJ1-1	NA	TRBV6-5	CASSGTHTEAFF
TRBJ1-5	TRBD1	TRBV6-6	CASTVKQGVGQPQHF
TRBJ2-1	NA	TRBV7-9	CASGLSLSSHEQFF
TRBJ2-3	TRBD2	TRBV9	CACSVRDGRKEDTQYF
NA	TRBD2	TRBV5-1	CASSLILAGETQFF
TRBJ2-1	TRBD2	TRBV5-1	CASNVGLAGNNEQFF
TRBJ2-1	NA	TRBV6-1	CASGEEAGSYNEQFF
TRBJ2-2	NA	TRBV6-2/TRBV6-3	CVSSRDSANTGELFF
TRBJ2-3	TRBD1	TRBV4-1	CASNQERDRVGDTQYF
TRBJ2-1	NA	TRBV6-2/TRBV6-3	CASSAPEQGSYNEQFF
TRBJ2-3	NA	TRBV29-1	CSVGGESGDTQYF
TRBJ2-7	TRBD1	TRBV11-1	CASRGKRTCEQYF
TRBJ2-1	NA	TRBV30	CAWGLLNEQLF
TRBJ2-7	NA	TRBV4-3	CASSHRSSIFEKYF
TRBJ2-3	TRBD2	TRBV20-1	CSVSGSAGAADTQYF
TRBJ2-1	NA	TRBV14	CASSQERVSELFF